This TCR beta chain originates from a study of cytomegalovirus exposure and HLA in healthy donors. The CDR3 runs 18 residues. Germline-derived CDR1 and CDR2 are SNHLY and FYNNEI. V was clipped by 0 bases and J by 13 bases; unmatched bases: 18. In the PCR, 60 Vbeta and 13 Jbeta primers were used. Sequencing was performed with immunoSEQ multiplex PCR; in TCRdb, only in-frame clones are kept and a portion is missing. The table lists 95,000 to 100,000 clones, more than 80% of them singletons. The gene calls are TRBV2 and TRBJ2-1; 10 nucleotides line up with TRBD2. The TCR sequence derives from a man younger than 40 in good health and CMV-seronegative. Sequencing used PBMCs. The CDR3 nucleotides read TGTGCCAGCAGTGAAGCGCGACTTGTGGTAGCGGGGGGCAGAAGACAGTTCTTC. Translated, it gives CASSEARLVVAGGRRQFF.